Listed below are T cell receptor beta chains from one sample, sequenced in a study of blood T cell repertoires in COVID-19. Assay: immunoSEQ multiplex PCR; the TCRdb copy retains only in-frame clones and omits some. Of around 290,000 clones listed, approximately 91% are singletons. Sequencing used PBMCs or T cells enriched from blood (not recorded which). These receptor sequences come from a woman aged 30 to 39 who had recovered from COVID-19. Each CDR3 is given with its conserved first and last residue. D genes are given only for firm matches. Expanded clones are given a class, and other clones once, few, many or no size at all.

cdr3_aa cdr3_nt j_call clone_size d_call v_call
CASSLVPDTFSGEKLFF TGTGCCAGCAGCTTAGTACCGGACACCTTCTCGGGTGAAAAACTGTTTTTT TRBJ1-4 - - TRBV11-2
CASSLDGRVPYSPLHF TGTGCCAGCAGCTTGGACGGCAGGGTTCCCTATTCACCCCTCCACTTT TRBJ1-6 - - TRBV5-4
CASSSGQASSYNEQFF TGCGCCAGCAGCTCAGGACAGGCGAGCTCCTACAATGAGCAGTTCTTC TRBJ2-1 - TRBD1 TRBV5-1
CASSHGQAYEQYF TGTGCCAGCAGTCACGGACAGGCCTACGAGCAGTACTTC TRBJ2-7 - TRBD1 TRBV27
CASSFERAPAGELFF TGTGCCAGCAGCTTTGAGCGGGCTCCCGCCGGGGAGCTGTTTTTT TRBJ2-2 - - TRBV7-3
CASRSVNTEAFF TGTGCCAGCAGATCAGTGAACACTGAAGCTTTCTTT TRBJ1-1 - - TRBV5-4
CAIGAKAGGSQETQYF TGTGCCATCGGGGCGAAAGCAGGGGGCTCCCAAGAGACCCAGTACTTC TRBJ2-5 - TRBD1 TRBV10-3
CASSFLGGETQYF TGTGCCAGCAGCTTTCTAGGGGGAGAGACCCAGTACTTC TRBJ2-5 once - TRBV7-9
CASSFGVSYGYTF TGTGCCAGCAGTTTCGGAGTCTCGTATGGCTACACCTTC TRBJ1-2 - - TRBV27
CASSHLLAGGADTQYF TGCGCCAGCAGCCACCTACTAGCGGGAGGCGCAGATACGCAGTATTTT TRBJ2-3 - TRBD2 TRBV4-1
CASSSLTGTNTEAFF TGCGCCAGCAGCTCACTGACGGGAACGAACACTGAAGCTTTCTTT TRBJ1-1 - - TRBV5-1
CASSPVSRQKNTEAFF TGTGCCAGCTCACCAGTTAGTAGACAGAAGAACACTGAAGCTTTCTTT TRBJ1-1 - - TRBV18
CASYTYGTGGLNTEAFF TGTGCCAGCTATACCTACGGAACAGGGGGCCTGAACACTGAAGCTTTCTTT TRBJ1-1 once TRBD1 TRBV27
CASRSGESYEQYF TGTGCCAGCAGGTCGGGGGAATCCTACGAGCAGTACTTC TRBJ2-7 - - TRBV2
CASSYDAAALLYGYTF TGTGCCAGCAGTTACGACGCGGCAGCCCTTCTCTATGGCTACACCTTC TRBJ1-2 - - TRBV6-5
CASSLSGATNYGYTF TGTGCCAGCAGCTTATCAGGGGCGACTAACTATGGCTACACCTTC TRBJ1-2 - - TRBV7-8
CASSLDTAYTGELFF TGTGCCAGCAGCTTAGATACAGCTTACACCGGGGAGCTGTTTTTT TRBJ2-2 few - TRBV11-2
CASSLAGRRGTEAFF TGTGCCAGCAGCTTAGCGGGGAGACGGGGTACTGAAGCTTTCTTT TRBJ1-1 - - TRBV7-2
CASSYSGTSVDNEQFF TGTGCCAGCAGTTACTCGGGGACTAGCGTTGACAATGAGCAGTTCTTC TRBJ2-1 once TRBD2 TRBV6-5
CASSRPDRVTYGYTF TGTGCCAGCAGCCGCCCGGACAGGGTAACCTATGGCTACACCTTC TRBJ1-2 - TRBD1 TRBV5-4
CASSLNRLAGSSYNEQFF TGTGCCAGCAGCTTGAATCGTCTAGCGGGATCCTCCTACAATGAGCAGTTCTTC TRBJ2-1 - TRBD2 TRBV7-7
CASSQVGGDGYTF TGCGCCAGCAGCCAAGTGGGCGGGGATGGCTACACCTTC TRBJ1-2 - - TRBV4-1
CASSLSLAGGEQFF TGTGCCAGCAGTTTAAGTCTAGCGGGAGGTGAGCAGTTCTTC TRBJ2-1 - TRBD2 TRBV28
CASSLGQNNSPLHF TGCGCCAGCAGCTTGGGACAGAATAATTCACCCCTCCACTTT TRBJ1-6 few - TRBV5-1
CASSELSGSKAFF TGTGCCAGCAGTGAATTATCGGGTTCTAAAGCTTTCTTT TRBJ1-1 - - TRBV25-1
CASSLKIRTSGSYEQYF TGTGCCAGCAGCCTCAAAATAAGGACTAGCGGGAGCTACGAGCAGTACTTC TRBJ2-7 - TRBD2 TRBV7-8
CASSTGGLEQYF TGTGCCAGTAGTACAGGGGGCCTAGAGCAGTACTTC TRBJ2-7 once TRBD1 TRBV19
CASRGGMQPQHF TGTGCCAGCAGAGGGGGTATGCAGCCCCAGCATTTT TRBJ1-5 - - TRBV27
CASSPGLALSTDTQYF TGCGCCAGCAGCCCAGGACTAGCGCTGAGCACAGATACGCAGTATTTT TRBJ2-3 - TRBD2 TRBV5-1
CASSLTGGQIFNEQFF TGTGCCAGCAGCTTAACGGGGGGACAGATATTCAATGAGCAGTTCTTC TRBJ2-1 - - TRBV7-3
CASSSAGTASYEQYF TGTGCCAGCAGTTCCGCCGGGACAGCCTCCTACGAGCAGTACTTC TRBJ2-7 - TRBD1 TRBV5-6
CASSSPQYNEQFF TGTGCCAGCAGCTCCCCGCAGTACAATGAGCAGTTCTTC TRBJ2-1 - - TRBV7-9
CASSYGGGGYEQYF TGTGCCAGCAGTTACGGCGGGGGGGGCTACGAGCAGTACTTC TRBJ2-7 once TRBD2 TRBV6-5
CASSTGGFYEQYF TGTGCCAGCAGTACGGGGGGCTTCTACGAGCAGTACTTC TRBJ2-7 - - TRBV12-3/TRBV12-4
CASSQPNRGHRGYTF TGCGCCAGCAGCCAACCAAACAGGGGGCACCGTGGCTACACCTTC TRBJ1-2 - TRBD1 TRBV4-1
CASSLGQIISTDTQYF TGTGCCAGCAGCCTAGGTCAAATCATCAGCACAGATACGCAGTATTTT TRBJ2-3 - - TRBV7-2
CASSFGLAGGPAASYNEQFF TGTGCCAGCAGTTTTGGACTAGCGGGAGGGCCTGCGGCGTCCTACAATGAGCAGTTCTTC TRBJ2-1 - TRBD2 TRBV28
CASSYSQGNEQYF TGTGCCAGCAGTTACTCGCAGGGCAACGAGCAGTACTTC TRBJ2-7 - - TRBV6-6
CASSALTSGGRNEQFF TGCGCCAGCAGCGCGTTGACTAGCGGGGGGCGCAATGAGCAGTTCTTC TRBJ2-1 - TRBD2 TRBV5-1
CASSYSGGPYNEQFF TGTGCCAGCAGTTACTCCGGGGGGCCCTACAATGAGCAGTTCTTC TRBJ2-1 - - TRBV6-2/TRBV6-3
CASSFSGMRAFF TGTGCCAGCAGCTTTTCGGGAATGCGAGCTTTCTTT TRBJ1-1 - - TRBV13
CASSLLFDRWYEQYF TGCGCCAGCAGCTTGTTGTTTGACAGATGGTACGAGCAGTACTTC TRBJ2-7 - - TRBV5-1
CASSRRGLAEGGSYEQYF TGTGCCAGTTCGCGGCGGGGACTAGCGGAGGGTGGGTCCTACGAGCAGTACTTC TRBJ2-7 - TRBD2 TRBV19
CASSPGTGPYEQYF TGTGCTAGCAGCCCAGGGACAGGGCCCTACGAGCAGTACTTC TRBJ2-7 - TRBD1 TRBV7-7
CASNRGAQPQHF TGTGCCAGTAACAGGGGTGCTCAGCCCCAGCATTTT TRBJ1-5 - TRBD1 TRBV19
CASSQLPGLKRHEQYF TGTGCCAGCAGCCAATTACCGGGACTCAAGCGCCACGAGCAGTACTTC TRBJ2-7 - - TRBV7-3
CASSLRGIPLTDTQYF TGTGCCAGCAGCCTTCGGGGGATTCCCCTCACAGATACGCAGTATTTT TRBJ2-3 - - TRBV27
CASSQDGAASTDTQYF TGTGCCAGCAGCCAAGATGGGGCAGCTAGCACAGATACGCAGTATTTT TRBJ2-3 - - TRBV3-1/TRBV3-2
CAITPRGTGELFF TGTGCCATCACGCCCCGAGGCACCGGGGAGCTGTTTTTT TRBJ2-2 - - TRBV10-3
CASSLAGGRETQYF TGTGCCAGCAGCTTAGCAGGGGGGAGGGAGACCCAGTACTTC TRBJ2-5 - - TRBV11-2
CASSYWATGPQNEQFF TGTGCCAGCAGTTACTGGGCTACAGGGCCCCAGAATGAGCAGTTCTTC TRBJ2-1 - - TRBV6-5
CASSLDRKGRATNNEQFF TGTGCCAGCAGCTTAGATCGGAAAGGCAGGGCCACCAACAATGAGCAGTTCTTC TRBJ2-1 - - TRBV7-8
CASSLVGPSNEQFF TGCGCCAGCAGCTTGGTAGGCCCTAGCAATGAGCAGTTCTTC TRBJ2-1 few - TRBV5-1
CASPGQDADMTYEQYF TGCGCCAGCCCGGGACAGGATGCGGACATGACCTACGAGCAGTACTTC TRBJ2-7 - TRBD1 TRBV10-1
CASSLPGQGAGNEQFF TGTGCCAGCAGCCTACCTGGACAGGGGGCCGGGAATGAGCAGTTCTTC TRBJ2-1 - TRBD1 TRBV7-3